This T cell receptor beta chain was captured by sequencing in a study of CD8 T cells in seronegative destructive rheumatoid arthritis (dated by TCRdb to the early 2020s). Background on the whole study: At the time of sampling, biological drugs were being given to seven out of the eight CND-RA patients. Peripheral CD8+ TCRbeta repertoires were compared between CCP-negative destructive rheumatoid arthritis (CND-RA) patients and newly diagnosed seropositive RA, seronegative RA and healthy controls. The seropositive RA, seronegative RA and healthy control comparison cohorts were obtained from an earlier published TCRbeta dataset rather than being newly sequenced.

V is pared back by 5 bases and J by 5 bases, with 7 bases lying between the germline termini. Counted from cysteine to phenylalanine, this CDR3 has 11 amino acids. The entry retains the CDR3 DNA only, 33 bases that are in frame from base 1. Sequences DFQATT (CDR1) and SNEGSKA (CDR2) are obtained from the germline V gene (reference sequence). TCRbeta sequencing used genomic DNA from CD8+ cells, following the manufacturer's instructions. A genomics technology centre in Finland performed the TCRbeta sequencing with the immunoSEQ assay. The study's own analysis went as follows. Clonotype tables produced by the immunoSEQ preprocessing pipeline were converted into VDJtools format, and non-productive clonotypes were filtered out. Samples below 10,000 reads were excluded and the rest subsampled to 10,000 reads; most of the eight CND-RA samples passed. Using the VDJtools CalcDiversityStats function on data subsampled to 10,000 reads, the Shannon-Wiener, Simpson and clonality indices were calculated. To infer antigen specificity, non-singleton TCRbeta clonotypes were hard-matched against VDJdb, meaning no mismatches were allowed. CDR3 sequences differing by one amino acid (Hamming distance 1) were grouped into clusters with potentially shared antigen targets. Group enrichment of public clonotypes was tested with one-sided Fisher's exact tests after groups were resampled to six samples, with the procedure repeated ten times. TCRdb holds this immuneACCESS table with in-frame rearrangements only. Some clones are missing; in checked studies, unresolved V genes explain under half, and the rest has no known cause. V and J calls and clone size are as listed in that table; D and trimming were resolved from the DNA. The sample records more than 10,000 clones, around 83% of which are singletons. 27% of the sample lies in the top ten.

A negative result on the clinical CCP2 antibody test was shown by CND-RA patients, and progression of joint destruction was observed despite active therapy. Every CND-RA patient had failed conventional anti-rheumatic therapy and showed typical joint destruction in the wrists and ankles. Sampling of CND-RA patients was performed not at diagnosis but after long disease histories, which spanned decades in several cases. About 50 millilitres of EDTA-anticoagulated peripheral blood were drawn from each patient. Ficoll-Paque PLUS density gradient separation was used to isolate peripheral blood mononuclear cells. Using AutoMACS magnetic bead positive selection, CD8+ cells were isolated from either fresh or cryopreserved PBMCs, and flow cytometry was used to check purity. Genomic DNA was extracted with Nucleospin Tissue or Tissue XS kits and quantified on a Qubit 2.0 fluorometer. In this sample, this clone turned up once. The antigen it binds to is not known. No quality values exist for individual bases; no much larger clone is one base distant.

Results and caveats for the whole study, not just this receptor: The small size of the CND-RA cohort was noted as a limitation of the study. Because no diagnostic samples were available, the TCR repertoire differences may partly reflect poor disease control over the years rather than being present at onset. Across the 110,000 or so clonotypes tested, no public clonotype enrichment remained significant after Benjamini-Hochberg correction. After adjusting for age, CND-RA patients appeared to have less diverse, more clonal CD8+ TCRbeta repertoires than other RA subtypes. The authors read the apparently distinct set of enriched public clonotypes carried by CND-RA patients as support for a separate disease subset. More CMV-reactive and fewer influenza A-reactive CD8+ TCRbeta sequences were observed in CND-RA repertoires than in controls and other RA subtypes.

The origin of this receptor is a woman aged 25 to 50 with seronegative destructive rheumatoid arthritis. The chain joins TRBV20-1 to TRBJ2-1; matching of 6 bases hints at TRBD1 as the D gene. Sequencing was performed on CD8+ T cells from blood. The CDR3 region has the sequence CSAYRDNEQFF. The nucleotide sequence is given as TGCAGTGCTTACAGGGACAATGAGCAGTTCTTC.